This T cell receptor beta chain was profiled in a study of cytomegalovirus exposure and HLA in healthy donors. The PCR ran on 60 Vbeta and 13 Jbeta primers. This table comes from immunoSEQ multiplex PCR, and its TCRdb copy is limited to in-frame clones, with some not included. The sample contains over 100,000 clones, 65% to 90% of which appear only once. This receptor was obtained from a woman in her twenties or thirties in good health and CMV-seronegative. Sequencing was performed on PBMCs.

The CDR3 region is CSVDLAGVTGELFF. For the CDR3, the DNA is TGCAGCGTCGACCTAGCGGGAGTCACCGGGGAGCTGTTTTTT. The gene calls are TRBV29-1 and TRBJ2-2, with TRBD2 matching 10 bases. Trimming cost V 6 bases and J 4 bases; bases outside gene matches: 5. This CDR3 spans 14 amino acids. Looked up from germline, CDR1 is SQVTM and CDR2 is ANQGSEA.